This passage covers 32 T cell receptor beta chains from one sample sequenced in a study of blood T cell repertoires in COVID-19. Profiled with immunoSEQ multiplex PCR; TCRdb holds only in-frame clones, not every one. The sample consists of 200,000 to 300,000 clones, 80% to 90% of them appearing once. The sample comprised PBMCs or T cells enriched from blood (not recorded which). These receptors all stem from a woman aged 25 to 39 with acute COVID-19.

This chain links TRBV19 with TRBJ1-4; 7 nucleotides line up with TRBD1. The CDR3 loop spans 15 amino acids. J gave up 5 bases and V 5 bases, and 8 bases lay outside the gene matches. Germline CDR1 and CDR2: LNHDA and SQIVND (reference sequence). Here the CDR3 reads CASSPGDRRNEKLFF. The CDR3 DNA is TGTGCCAGTAGTCCTGGGGACAGAAGAAATGAAAAACTGTTTTTT.

About this clone itself: At the DNA level, this CDR3 is encoded by other sequences in the same sample as well. The CDR3 DNA reads as TGTGCCAGCAGTGACAGGGGGGATTATGGCTACACCTTC. This codes for CASSDRGDYGYTF. V and J are TRBV2 and TRBJ1-2; 7 bases are shared with TRBD1. The germline gives CDR1 SNHLY, CDR2 FYNNEI. This CDR3 has 13 amino acids. Trimming took 3 bases from V and 5 from J; bases not matched to a gene: 3.

V is TRBV28 and J is TRBJ1-4, with TRBD1 matching over 7 bases. CDR1 MDHEN and CDR2 SYDVKM come from the germline V gene. With V trimmed by 6 bases and J by 8 bases, 15 bases remained unmatched. This CDR3 contains 16 residues. In DNA, the CDR3 is TGTGCCAGCAGGATATATGTGGGCCAGGGGGGAGAAAAACTGTTTTTT. Protein sequence: CASRIYVGQGGEKLFF.

The CDR3 nucleotides read TGTGCCAGCAGCTTAGGAGGGACAGGGCCGGGCGGAATCTCCGGCTACACCTTC. Its translation is CASSLGGTGPGGISGYTF. The V and J genes are TRBV7-2 and TRBJ1-2; 9 bases align to TRBD1. Germline V gene lookup returns CDR1 SGHTA and CDR2 FQGNSA. The V segment lost 1 base and the J segment 8 bases; nucleotides outside the gene matches: 17. The CDR3 is 18 residues long.

This clone was counted between two and nine times. This chain joins TRBV6-2 or TRBV6-3 and TRBJ1-2; D is ambiguous. The CDR3 is made up of 11 amino acids. Trimming took 4 bases from V and 5 from J, leaving 5 bases between them. Germline values: CDR1 MNHEY, CDR2 SVGEGT. CDR3 DNA sequence: TGTGCCAGCAGTTTCCTGTATGGCTACACCTTC. It translates to CASSFLYGYTF.

This chain links TRBV29-1 with TRBJ1-5; 8 bases are a match to TRBD1. The V segment lost 5 bases and the J segment 1 base; nucleotides outside the gene matches: 4. CDR1 is SQVTM, CDR2 ANQGSEA, per germline. The CDR3 consists of 14 residues. CDR3 nucleotides: TGCAGCGTTTTCGACAGGGGAAGCAATCAGCCCCAGCATTTT. Translating it yields CSVFDRGSNQPQHF.

The V call is TRBV10-3, the J call TRBJ1-5, with D uncertain. In germline, CDR1 is ENHRY, CDR2 SYGVKD. The CDR3 consists of 15 residues. The ends were cut back, 2 bases at V and 1 base at J, with 9 bases in the middle. CDR3 sequence (DNA): TGTGCCATCAGTGAGGGAGCAAGCAGCAATCAGCCCCAGCATTTT. Translating gives CAISEGASSNQPQHF.

This rearrangement joins TRBV2 to TRBJ1-5; TRBD1 matches 7 bases. Germline trimming cut 4 bases from V and 3 bases from J; bases unmatched to any gene: 6. Germline V gene lookup returns CDR1 SNHLY and CDR2 FYNNEI. There are 15 residues in the CDR3. DNA of the CDR3: TGTGCCAGCAGTGCTCCTGACAGGGACAATCAGCCCCAGCATTTT. Protein sequence: CASSAPDRDNQPQHF.

The chain carries TRBV4-1 and TRBJ2-7, with D perhaps TRBD1 (6 bases). With 0 bases removed from V and 0 bases from J, the gap between germline ends came to 9 bases. The CDR3 runs to 15 residues. CDR1 is MGHRA, CDR2 YSYEKL, per germline. The DNA of the CDR3 is TGCGCCAGCAGCCAAGACCGGACAGCCTCCTACGAGCAGTACTTC. Translated, it gives CASSQDRTASYEQYF.

The chain carries TRBV12-3 or TRBV12-4 and TRBJ1-2, with a weak D call TRBD1 (5 bases). The CDR3 is made up of 13 amino acids. Trimming cost V 4 bases and J 0 bases, with 6 bases left between them. The DNA of the CDR3 is TGTGCCAGCAGTTCAGGGCCTAACTATGGCTACACCTTC. It yields the protein CASSSGPNYGYTF.

The V gene is TRBV15, the J gene TRBJ2-7, with 11 bases fitting TRBD1. The CDR3 covers 15 residues. The germline gives CDR1 LNHNV, CDR2 YYDKDF (reference sequence). Trimming removed 5 bases from V and 4 bases from J; junction bases left unmatched: 7. This chain's CDR3 is CATSPWDRGDYEQYF. The CDR3 DNA is TGTGCCACCAGCCCTTGGGACAGGGGGGATTACGAGCAGTACTTC.

The chain recombines TRBV30 with TRBJ1-2; no reliable D call. The CDR3 length is 14 residues. Germline CDR1 GTSNPN, CDR2 SVGIG (reference sequence). Trimming cost V 4 bases and J 1 base, with 13 bases left between them. CDR3 DNA: TGTGCCTGGACGGAGGGCGGGCTTAACTATGGCTACACCTTC. Translated, it gives CAWTEGGLNYGYTF.

This chain joins TRBV7-2 and TRBJ2-1; D is possibly TRBD2 (6 bases). Germline V gene sequence: CDR1 SGHTA, CDR2 FQGNSA. The CDR3 is made up of 13 amino acids. Trimming shortened V by 0 bases and J by 9 bases, and 9 bases separated the two germline ends. CDR3 in DNA: TGTGCCAGCAGCTTAGCGCGGGATTCTGAGCAGTTCTTC. Amino acids: CASSLARDSEQFF.

J is TRBJ2-7 and V is TRBV5-1; possible D gene TRBD1, 5 bases. The CDR3 is 16 residues long. The V and J ends lost 0 bases and 3 bases respectively, with 16 bases between them. Germline CDR1 and CDR2: SGHRS and YFSETQ. The CDR3 bases are TGCGCCAGCAGCTTGGTACGGCAGGGCAAGGGCTACGAGCAGTACTTC. Its translation is CASSLVRQGKGYEQYF.

The chain combines TRBV7-9 with TRBJ2-7; possibly TRBD2 for D (6 bases). CDR1 and CDR2 from the germline V gene are SEHNR and FQNEAQ (reference sequence). Trimming removed 1 base at V and 2 bases at J, with 9 bases between. There are 14 residues in the CDR3. In DNA form, the CDR3 reads TGTGCCAGCAGCTTAGTGGGACTCCCCTACGAGCAGTACTTC. This gives the protein CASSLVGLPYEQYF.

This clone was picked up one time. The DNA of the CDR3 is TGCGCCAGCAGCTTAGCAAAAATGAACACTGAAGCTTTCTTT. This gives the protein CASSLAKMNTEAFF. This chain links TRBV5-1 with TRBJ1-1; D is undetermined. CDR1 and CDR2 (germline): SGHRS, YFSETQ. Trimming removed 2 bases at V and 0 bases at J, with 8 bases between. The CDR3 is 14 amino acids.

This clone was counted only a few times. The chain links TRBV19 to TRBJ1-5; D is unresolved. Germline V gene lookup returns CDR1 LNHDA and CDR2 SQIVND (reference sequence). Deletions cut 6 bases from V and 3 bases from J, with 9 bases between. CDR3 length equals 13 residues. In DNA, the CDR3 is TGTGCCAGTAGGCCTCAGGACAATCAGCCCCAGCATTTT. Translating it yields CASRPQDNQPQHF.

This clone has only a few counts. This chain links TRBV28 with TRBJ1-1; 12 bases are a match to TRBD1. The CDR3 is 17 residues long. CDR1 and CDR2 from the germline V gene are MDHEN and SYDVKM. With V trimmed by 6 bases and J by 2 bases, 10 bases remained unmatched. DNA for the CDR3: TGTGCCAGCAGGTCCCTGGGACAGGGGGCCGTAAACACTGAAGCTTTCTTT. Protein: CASRSLGQGAVNTEAFF.

The chain uses TRBV7-9 and TRBJ2-1, with TRBD2 matching over 7 bases. Germline CDR1 reads SEHNR; CDR2 reads FQNEAQ (reference sequence). There are 15 residues in the CDR3. J was trimmed by 2 bases and V by 4 bases; bases with no gene match: 5. The CDR3 protein is CASSSTSTTYNEQFF. In nucleotides, the CDR3 is TGTGCCAGCAGCTCGACTAGCACCACCTACAATGAGCAGTTCTTC.

As for this clone: The junction does not match germline at one end; this may be a read error. DNA of the CDR3: TGTGCCAGCAACTTAATATTTGGGCAGGGAAGAGAAGCTTTCTTT. Translated: CASNLIFGQGREAFF. The chain carries TRBV7-2 and TRBJ1-1, with D possibly TRBD1 on 5 matching bases. The CDR3 spans 15 residues. Germline lookup yields CDR1 SGHTA and CDR2 FQGNSA.

This chain connects TRBV19 to TRBJ2-2, with D possibly being TRBD1 (5 bases). V gave up 4 bases and J gave up 3 bases, with 6 bases separating them. This CDR3 region has 13 residues. The germline CDR1 and CDR2 sequences are LNHDA and SQIVND (reference sequence). CDR3 sequence (DNA): TGTGCCAGTAGTACAGGGCACACCGGGGAGCTGTTTTTT. It is translated as CASSTGHTGELFF.

CDR3 sequence (DNA): TGCGCCAGCAGCCCAGGGAACACTGAAGCTTTCTTT. Its protein is CASSPGNTEAFF. The V call is TRBV5-1, the J call TRBJ1-1; D uncertain. CDR3 length: 12 residues. Germline V lookup: CDR1 SGHRS, CDR2 YFSETQ. V lost 4 bases and J 1 base, leaving 5 bases between the germline ends.

Details on this clone: The sample contains more than one DNA sequence encoding this CDR3. CDR3 nucleotides: TGCGCCAGCAGCCAAAGGGACGGGAGCTCCTACGAGCAGTACTTC. Protein: CASSQRDGSSYEQYF. The genes are TRBV4-1 and TRBJ2-7, with a possible D match to TRBD2 (6 bases). Trimming left V 2 bases short and J 0 bases short, with 11 bases between. This CDR3 is 15 amino acids long. Germline V CDR1 and CDR2: MGHRA, YSYEKL.

The CDR3 region has the DNA TGCGCCAGCAGCTTGGAGTCAGGAAACTATGGCTACACCTTC. This gives the protein CASSLESGNYGYTF. The chain carries TRBV5-1 and TRBJ1-2; no clear D gene. V was trimmed by 0 bases and J by 2 bases, leaving 8 bases between them. CDR1 is SGHRS, CDR2 YFSETQ, per germline. The CDR3 loop spans 14 amino acids.

The chain has TRBV27 and TRBJ1-1; no clear D gene. The CDR3 runs 14 residues. CDR1 and CDR2 (germline): MNHEY, SMNVEV (reference sequence). Between the trimmed V and J ends, which lost 4 bases and 0 bases, there was a span of 9 bases. CDR3: CASSSQVMNTEAFF. CDR3 nucleotide sequence: TGTGCCAGCAGTTCCCAGGTGATGAACACTGAAGCTTTCTTT.

This clone came up a few times. This rearrangement joins TRBV19 to TRBJ1-5; TRBD1 matches 8 bases. Germline CDR1 is LNHDA and CDR2 is SQIVND (reference sequence). V dropped 7 bases and J dropped 7; count of bases not matched to a gene: 9. The CDR3 contains 14 residues. The CDR3 DNA reads as TGTGCCAGTACCCCGACAGGGGAAGGACAGCCCCAGCATTTT. Its translation is CASTPTGEGQPQHF.

The chain joins TRBV4-1 to TRBJ1-6; no clear D. Looked up from germline, CDR1 is MGHRA and CDR2 is YSYEKL. The length of the CDR3 is 18 residues. Trimming took 0 bases from V and 0 from J, leaving 12 bases between them. In DNA, the CDR3 is TGCGCCAGCAGCCAAGATTTCGGGGTTAGCTCCTATAATTCACCCCTCCACTTT. Its translation: CASSQDFGVSSYNSPLHF.

The V and J genes are TRBV13 and TRBJ2-1; 7 bases fit TRBD2. The trim removed 2 bases at V and 4 bases at J, leaving 5 bases unmatched. There are 15 residues in the CDR3. The germline V gene has CDR1 PRHDT and CDR2 FYEKMQ (reference sequence). The DNA of the CDR3 is TGTGCCAGCAGCTTAATCCAGCGGGGTTACAATGAGCAGTTCTTC. It yields the protein CASSLIQRGYNEQFF.

V gene TRBV7-2 combines with J gene TRBJ2-5; D is ambiguous. Germline CDR1 reads SGHTA; CDR2 reads FQGNSA. This CDR3 is 14 amino acids long. Trimming shortened V by 2 bases and J by 5 bases, and 12 bases separated the two germline ends. The CDR3 is CASSLPSVPETQYF. CDR3 nucleotide sequence: TGTGCCAGCAGCTTACCGAGTGTGCCTGAGACCCAGTACTTC.

This chain joins TRBV25-1 and TRBJ1-1; TRBD1 agrees at 7 bases. The CDR3 is made up of 12 amino acids. The trim removed 6 bases at V and 6 bases at J, leaving 4 bases unmatched. CDR1 is MGHDK, CDR2 SYGVNS, per germline. The CDR3 is CASSIDRAEAFF. The CDR3 DNA is TGTGCCAGCAGCATCGACAGGGCTGAAGCTTTCTTT.

The chain is built from TRBV11-2 and TRBJ1-1; TRBD1 matches 7 bases. This CDR3 contains 14 residues. V lost 5 bases and J lost 1; bases outside the gene matches: 4. CDR1 is SGHAT and CDR2 is FQNNGV in the germline V gene. CDR3 in DNA: TGTGCCAGCAGCCGGGGACAGACGAACACTGAAGCTTTCTTT. It yields the protein CASSRGQTNTEAFF.

The chain combines TRBV2 with TRBJ1-5, with 8 bases fitting TRBD1. The CDR3 is 15 amino acids. Germline V gene lookup returns CDR1 SNHLY and CDR2 FYNNEI. With V trimmed by 6 bases and J by 5 bases, 9 bases remained unmatched. CDR3 in amino acids: CASSGRRGLDQPQHF. The DNA of the CDR3 is TGTGCCAGCAGCGGACGCAGGGGGCTGGATCAGCCCCAGCATTTT.